Below are 4 T cell receptor beta chains sequenced from a single sample in a study of shared clonotypes between healthy human individuals. Profiling relied on immunoSEQ multiplex PCR, and the TCRdb table lists in-frame clones only, not all of them. The profile shows some 2.1 million clones, over 85% of them singletons. Positive CCR7 selection of CD45RO-negative cells yielded the naive CD8 cells, and terminally differentiated effector memory CD45RA+ cells were excluded. The sample consisted of naive CD8+ T cells from PBMCs. The receptor source for this set is a man between 18 and 35 years old in good health. Some clones in this sample may be carry-over from other donors' samples.

This clone showed up just once. The chain recombines TRBV9 with TRBJ2-2; TRBD2 matches at 9 bases. J was trimmed by 5 bases and V by 5 bases; bases with no gene match: 7. The CDR3 has 15 residues. Looked up from germline, CDR1 is SGDLS and CDR2 is YYNGEE. The CDR3 here is CASSPAGGPTGELFF. The CDR3 DNA reads TGTGCCAGCAGTCCGGCGGGAGGGCCGACCGGGGAGCTGTTTTTT.

V gene TRBV9 combines with J gene TRBJ2-1; 8 bases align to TRBD2. This CDR3 is built from 15 residues. Germline CDR1 and CDR2: SGDLS and YYNGEE. V shed 0 bases, J shed 7 bases, and the junction held 6 bases outside the gene matches. This CDR3 reads CASSVVSGTKNEQFF. In DNA form, the CDR3 reads TGTGCCAGCAGCGTAGTTAGCGGGACTAAAAATGAGCAGTTCTTC.

The chain uses TRBV19 and TRBJ2-3; D remains unclear. Looked up from germline, CDR1 is LNHDA and CDR2 is SQIVND (reference sequence). The CDR3 totals 15 residues. V shed 3 bases and J shed 0 bases, with 10 bases lying between them. The CDR3 is CASSMVGISTDTQYF. The CDR3 DNA is TGTGCCAGTAGTATGGTTGGAATTAGCACAGATACGCAGTATTTT.

This chain connects TRBV19 to TRBJ2-3; possibly TRBD2 for D (6 bases). CDR3 size: 13 residues. The germline V and J ends were trimmed by 6 bases and 2 bases, with 9 bases remaining between them. The germline gives CDR1 LNHDA, CDR2 SQIVND (reference sequence). CDR3 nucleotides: TGTGCCAGTAGCGGGAGTTTCACAGATACGCAGTATTTT. This gives the protein CASSGSFTDTQYF.